This is a list of T cell receptor beta chains from one sample in a study of T cells after yellow fever vaccination. From the 5' RACE reads, TCRdb called clonotypes with MiXCR, one entry per CDR3 protein. The table lists roughly 400,000 distinct CDR3 sequences, roughly a sixth of them singletons, with about 18% in the top ten. This specimen was PBMCs, taken before the yellow fever booster vaccination. Receptors originate from a man between 18 and 29 years old who received the YFV17D yellow fever vaccine. Each CDR3 is given with its conserved first and last residue. Fields, in order: clone size, V gene, J gene, D gene, CDR3 DNA, CDR3 protein. A D gene is named only where the DNA matches it firmly. The size entry is marked missing in some rows and otherwise reads once, few, many or a size class.

clone size: few; V gene: TRBV11-2; J gene: TRBJ2-2; D gene: -; CDR3 DNA: TGTGCCAGCAGCCAGCGCTGGCGGGGTAACACCGGGGAGCTGTTTTTT; CDR3 protein: CASSQRWRGNTGELFF
clone size: many; V gene: TRBV6-2/TRBV6-3; J gene: TRBJ2-2; D gene: -; CDR3 DNA: TGTGCCAGCAGTTTTGCGAACACCGGGGAGCTGTTTTTT; CDR3 protein: CASSFANTGELFF
clone size: -; V gene: TRBV10-3; J gene: TRBJ1-6; D gene: -; CDR3 DNA: TGTGCCATCAGTGAGTCGGCCATCCGCGATTCACCCCTCCACTTT; CDR3 protein: CAISESAIRDSPLHF
clone size: -; V gene: TRBV24-1; J gene: TRBJ2-1; D gene: -; CDR3 DNA: TGTGCCACCAGTGACTCCACTACAGCGAATGAGCAGTTCTTC; CDR3 protein: CATSDSTTANEQFF
clone size: few; V gene: TRBV29-1; J gene: TRBJ2-4; D gene: -; CDR3 DNA: TGCAGCGTTGCAGTACCACAGAGGGCCAAAAACATTCAGTACTTC; CDR3 protein: CSVAVPQRAKNIQYF
clone size: -; V gene: TRBV11-2; J gene: TRBJ1-2; D gene: TRBD1; CDR3 DNA: TGTGCCAGCAGCTTAGATTTCCTCGACAGGGTCCGTGGCTACACCTTC; CDR3 protein: CASSLDFLDRVRGYTF
clone size: -; V gene: TRBV6-5; J gene: TRBJ1-5; D gene: -; CDR3 DNA: TGTGCCAGCAGGGCGTGGCAGGGGTATCAGCCCCAGCATTTT; CDR3 protein: CASRAWQGYQPQHF
clone size: -; V gene: TRBV30; J gene: TRBJ2-1; D gene: -; CDR3 DNA: TGTGCCTGGAGTTCCTCGACTCCTGACAATGAGCAGTTCTTC; CDR3 protein: CAWSSSTPDNEQFF
clone size: many; V gene: TRBV7-9; J gene: TRBJ2-6; D gene: TRBD1; CDR3 DNA: TGTGCCAGCAGGCAAACAGGGGAAGGAGGGGCCAACGTCCTGACTTTC; CDR3 protein: CASRQTGEGGANVLTF
clone size: once; V gene: TRBV27; J gene: TRBJ1-1; D gene: -; CDR3 DNA: TGTGCCAGCAGTCCCCCCCGGGTAGGGGGGGGAGACACTGAAGCTTTCTTT; CDR3 protein: CASSPPRVGGGDTEAFF
clone size: few; V gene: TRBV21-1; J gene: TRBJ2-7; D gene: -; CDR3 DNA: TGTGCCAGCAGCAAAGTGGTCAGCTACGAGCAGTACTTC; CDR3 protein: CASSKVVSYEQYF
clone size: few; V gene: TRBV6-5; J gene: TRBJ2-3; D gene: -; CDR3 DNA: TGTGCCAGCAGTCGTGGGTTCTCAACAGATACGCAGTATTTT; CDR3 protein: CASSRGFSTDTQYF
clone size: few; V gene: TRBV4-3; J gene: TRBJ2-4; D gene: TRBD2; CDR3 DNA: TGCGCCAGCAGCCTAGCGGGGGAGAACCAAAACATTCAGTACTTC; CDR3 protein: CASSLAGENQNIQYF
clone size: -; V gene: TRBV7-9; J gene: TRBJ2-3; D gene: -; CDR3 DNA: TGTGCCAGCCCGGGAGGGGGCGCGGCAGATACGCAGTATTTT; CDR3 protein: CASPGGGAADTQYF
clone size: few; V gene: TRBV4-3; J gene: TRBJ2-3; D gene: TRBD2; CDR3 DNA: TGCGCCAGCAGCCAAGACGGCCTAGCGGGGTATCGCACAGATACGCAGTATTTT; CDR3 protein: CASSQDGLAGYRTDTQYF
clone size: -; V gene: TRBV4-1; J gene: TRBJ2-6; D gene: TRBD2; CDR3 DNA: TGCGCCAGCAGCTCGCCAGCGCGGGGGACTGGGGCCAACGTCCTGACTTTC; CDR3 protein: CASSSPARGTGANVLTF
clone size: few; V gene: TRBV6-6; J gene: TRBJ2-1; D gene: -; CDR3 DNA: TGTGCCAGCAGTTACTCCCCCAATGAGCAGTTCTTC; CDR3 protein: CASSYSPNEQFF
clone size: few; V gene: TRBV4-2; J gene: TRBJ1-5; D gene: -; CDR3 DNA: TGTGCCAGCAGCCAAGATCAAGGAAGGCGCAATCAGCCCCAGCATTTT; CDR3 protein: CASSQDQGRRNQPQHF
clone size: -; V gene: TRBV7-2; J gene: TRBJ2-3; D gene: TRBD1; CDR3 DNA: TGTGCCAGCAGCGCCTCGACAGGGACAGATACGCAGTATTTT; CDR3 protein: CASSASTGTDTQYF
clone size: -; V gene: TRBV7-2; J gene: TRBJ2-4; D gene: TRBD2; CDR3 DNA: TGTGCCAGCAGCCTTAGCGGGGGGGCAGGTGAAAACATTCAGTACTTC; CDR3 protein: CASSLSGGAGENIQYF